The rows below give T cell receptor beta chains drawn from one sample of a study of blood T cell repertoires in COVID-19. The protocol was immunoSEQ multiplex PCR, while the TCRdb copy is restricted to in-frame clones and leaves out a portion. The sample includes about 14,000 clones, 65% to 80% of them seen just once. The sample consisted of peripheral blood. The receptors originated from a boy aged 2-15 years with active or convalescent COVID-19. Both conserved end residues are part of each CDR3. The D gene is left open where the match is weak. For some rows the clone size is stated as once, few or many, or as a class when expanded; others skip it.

cdr3_nt: TGTGCCAGCAGCCCAAGCGACAGGAACAATCAGCCCCAGCATTTT
cdr3_aa: CASSPSDRNNQPQHF
v_call: TRBV4-2
d_call: .
j_call: TRBJ1-5
clone_size: .

cdr3_nt: TGTGCCAGCAGCAAGAAGGGACTCAACACTGAAGCTTTCTTT
cdr3_aa: CASSKKGLNTEAFF
v_call: TRBV5-4
d_call: .
j_call: TRBJ1-1
clone_size: .

cdr3_nt: TGTGCCAGTAGGTTCTCGGGGTACCAAGAGACCCAGTACTTC
cdr3_aa: CASRFSGYQETQYF
v_call: TRBV19
d_call: .
j_call: TRBJ2-5
clone_size: .

cdr3_nt: TGTGCCAGCAGCCAAGACATATGGACAGGGTTCAATGAGCAGTTCTTC
cdr3_aa: CASSQDIWTGFNEQFF
v_call: TRBV3-1/TRBV3-2
d_call: TRBD1
j_call: TRBJ2-1
clone_size: .

cdr3_nt: TGTGCCAGCAGTGAAGCATTAACAGGCCTTAATGAAAAACTGTTTTTT
cdr3_aa: CASSEALTGLNEKLFF
v_call: TRBV6-1
d_call: .
j_call: TRBJ1-4
clone_size: once

cdr3_nt: TGTGCCATCAGTGGAGCGGTTCGGCAGTTCTTC
cdr3_aa: CAISGAVRQFF
v_call: TRBV10-3
d_call: .
j_call: TRBJ2-1
clone_size: .

cdr3_nt: TGTGCCAGCAGCCGGATAGCCGCAGATACGCAGTATTTT
cdr3_aa: CASSRIAADTQYF
v_call: TRBV7-8
d_call: .
j_call: TRBJ2-3
clone_size: .

cdr3_nt: TGTGCCACCAGCAGAGATGGTGGGACAGGCTGGGGTCAGCGCTATGGCTACACCTTC
cdr3_aa: CATSRDGGTGWGQRYGYTF
v_call: TRBV15
d_call: TRBD1
j_call: TRBJ1-2
clone_size: .

cdr3_nt: TGTGCCAGCAGCAGCAGAGCAGGGAATCAGCCCCAGCATTTT
cdr3_aa: CASSSRAGNQPQHF
v_call: TRBV7-8
d_call: .
j_call: TRBJ1-5
clone_size: .

cdr3_nt: TGTGCCAGCAGCTTCCAATCAGGCAATGAGCAGTTCTTC
cdr3_aa: CASSFQSGNEQFF
v_call: TRBV7-2
d_call: .
j_call: TRBJ2-1
clone_size: .

cdr3_nt: TGTGCCACCAGGTCAACAGGGAGAGGCACTGAAGCTTTCTTT
cdr3_aa: CATRSTGRGTEAFF
v_call: TRBV24-1
d_call: .
j_call: TRBJ1-1
clone_size: .

cdr3_nt: TGTGCCAGCAGCATAACAGGGCGGTTCGAGACCCAGTACTTC
cdr3_aa: CASSITGRFETQYF
v_call: TRBV6-5
d_call: .
j_call: TRBJ2-5
clone_size: .

cdr3_nt: TGTGCCAGCCTCCCGGGACAGGGAGATTATGGCTACACCTTC
cdr3_aa: CASLPGQGDYGYTF
v_call: TRBV28
d_call: TRBD1
j_call: TRBJ1-2
clone_size: .

cdr3_nt: TGTGCCAGCCGTTCCCGGGACAGGGAAACAGATACGCAGTATTTT
cdr3_aa: CASRSRDRETDTQYF
v_call: TRBV14
d_call: TRBD1
j_call: TRBJ2-3
clone_size: medium-sized

cdr3_nt: TGTGCCATCAGTGACGGGGGACTAGCCCTAAACACCGGGGAGCTGTTTTTT
cdr3_aa: CAISDGGLALNTGELFF
v_call: TRBV10-3
d_call: TRBD2
j_call: TRBJ2-2
clone_size: .

cdr3_nt: TGCGCCAGCAGCCCCACAGGGTCTAACACTGAAGCTTTCTTT
cdr3_aa: CASSPTGSNTEAFF
v_call: TRBV5-1
d_call: .
j_call: TRBJ1-1
clone_size: .

cdr3_nt: TGTGCCAGCAGGGGACAGCTCAAAACTAATGAAAAACTGTTTTTT
cdr3_aa: CASRGQLKTNEKLFF
v_call: TRBV2
d_call: TRBD1
j_call: TRBJ1-4
clone_size: once

cdr3_nt: TGTGCCAGCAGTGCAGGGCCCGGGGAGCTGTTTTTT
cdr3_aa: CASSAGPGELFF
v_call: TRBV28
d_call: .
j_call: TRBJ2-2
clone_size: .

cdr3_nt: TGCGCCAGCAGCCTGAGACAGGGGAAGGTTACCGGGGAGCTGTTTTTT
cdr3_aa: CASSLRQGKVTGELFF
v_call: TRBV5-1
d_call: TRBD1
j_call: TRBJ2-2
clone_size: .

cdr3_nt: TGTGCCAGCAGTACCCATACCCCCGACAGCTACGAGCAGTACTTC
cdr3_aa: CASSTHTPDSYEQYF
v_call: TRBV6-5
d_call: .
j_call: TRBJ2-7
clone_size: once

cdr3_nt: TGTGCCAGCAGCCAAGCCCTTCCCAGGGGGCCCGGGGAGCTGTTTTTT
cdr3_aa: CASSQALPRGPGELFF
v_call: TRBV3-1/TRBV3-2
d_call: TRBD1
j_call: TRBJ2-2
clone_size: .

cdr3_nt: TGTGCCAGCAGTTTCGGGGGAGGAGTGGGCTACACCTTC
cdr3_aa: CASSFGGGVGYTF
v_call: TRBV28
d_call: .
j_call: TRBJ1-2
clone_size: few

cdr3_nt: TGTGCCGGTAGGGGCCGCGGAGGCACAGATACGCAGTATTTT
cdr3_aa: CAGRGRGGTDTQYF
v_call: TRBV6-5
d_call: .
j_call: TRBJ2-3
clone_size: .

cdr3_nt: TGCGCCAGCAGCTTGGCCGTTGGACTAGCGGGCACAAGCTCCTACAATGAGCAGTTCTTC
cdr3_aa: CASSLAVGLAGTSSYNEQFF
v_call: TRBV5-1
d_call: TRBD2
j_call: TRBJ2-1
clone_size: .

cdr3_nt: TGTGCCAGCAGAGATCGACTAGCGGGCTACAATGAGCAGTTCTTC
cdr3_aa: CASRDRLAGYNEQFF
v_call: TRBV6-5
d_call: TRBD2
j_call: TRBJ2-1
clone_size: .

cdr3_nt: TGTGCCAGCAGCTTAGGACAGTGGGATGAGCAGTTCTTC
cdr3_aa: CASSLGQWDEQFF
v_call: TRBV7-6
d_call: .
j_call: TRBJ2-1
clone_size: .

cdr3_nt: TGCGCCAGCAGCGGGGACAGGGGTCCCTACAATGAGCAGTTCTTC
cdr3_aa: CASSGDRGPYNEQFF
v_call: TRBV5-1
d_call: TRBD1
j_call: TRBJ2-1
clone_size: .

cdr3_nt: TGTGCCATCAGTGAGTCCGGATCGGGGGGTGAAAAACTGTTTTTT
cdr3_aa: CAISESGSGGEKLFF
v_call: TRBV10-3
d_call: .
j_call: TRBJ1-4
clone_size: few

cdr3_nt: TGTGCCTGGAGGGCCCCTCCCTACGAGCAGTACTTC
cdr3_aa: CAWRAPPYEQYF
v_call: TRBV30
d_call: .
j_call: TRBJ2-7
clone_size: .

cdr3_nt: TGTGCCAGCAGTTTATTCATTCGGGACAGGAGAAGAGGTAACTATGGCTACACCTTC
cdr3_aa: CASSLFIRDRRRGNYGYTF
v_call: TRBV28
d_call: TRBD1
j_call: TRBJ1-2
clone_size: .

cdr3_nt: TGTGCCAGTTATACAGGGGATCCCTACGAGCAGTACTTC
cdr3_aa: CASYTGDPYEQYF
v_call: TRBV9
d_call: TRBD1
j_call: TRBJ2-7
clone_size: .

cdr3_nt: TGTGCCAGCAGTTACAAGCTGGGCGGGAGTCCTGATACGCAGTATTTT
cdr3_aa: CASSYKLGGSPDTQYF
v_call: TRBV6-2/TRBV6-3
d_call: TRBD2
j_call: TRBJ2-3
clone_size: few

cdr3_nt: TGTGCCAGCAGCCTCCCTATGGGCAGGGATACGCAGTATTTT
cdr3_aa: CASSLPMGRDTQYF
v_call: TRBV11-2
d_call: .
j_call: TRBJ2-3
clone_size: large

cdr3_nt: TGTGCCAGCAAGGGCGGGGGTTTAACTGGCTACACCTTC
cdr3_aa: CASKGGGLTGYTF
v_call: TRBV28
d_call: .
j_call: TRBJ1-2
clone_size: .

cdr3_nt: TGTGCCAGCAAATCCCGGGAGGATCAGCCCCAGCATTTT
cdr3_aa: CASKSREDQPQHF
v_call: TRBV6-5
d_call: .
j_call: TRBJ1-5
clone_size: once

cdr3_nt: TGTGCCAGCAGTGTGGCGACAGGGAAGTACCAAGAGACCCAGTACTTC
cdr3_aa: CASSVATGKYQETQYF
v_call: TRBV25-1
d_call: TRBD1
j_call: TRBJ2-5
clone_size: .

cdr3_nt: TGTGCCAGCAGCGTAGGGGCGGGACAAGAGACCCAGTACTTC
cdr3_aa: CASSVGAGQETQYF
v_call: TRBV9
d_call: .
j_call: TRBJ2-5
clone_size: .

cdr3_nt: TGTGCCAGCAGTTATAACAGGGACAACTATGGCTACACCTTC
cdr3_aa: CASSYNRDNYGYTF
v_call: TRBV6-2/TRBV6-3
d_call: .
j_call: TRBJ1-2
clone_size: .

cdr3_nt: TGTGCCAGCTCACCACAGCGATTCTATAATTCACCCCTCCACTTT
cdr3_aa: CASSPQRFYNSPLHF
v_call: TRBV18
d_call: .
j_call: TRBJ1-6
clone_size: .

cdr3_nt: TGCGCCAGCAGCTTAGAGGGCGGGGGGGCTCGAGAGACCCAGTACTTC
cdr3_aa: CASSLEGGGARETQYF
v_call: TRBV5-1
d_call: TRBD2
j_call: TRBJ2-5
clone_size: .

cdr3_nt: TGTGCCAGCAGTGAGTCAGCGTCCTTCTCCTACAATGAGCAGTTCTTC
cdr3_aa: CASSESASFSYNEQFF
v_call: TRBV2
d_call: .
j_call: TRBJ2-1
clone_size: .

cdr3_nt: TGTGCCACCAGCAGCTTCTTCGGGGACAGATTTAATGAAAAACTGTTTTTT
cdr3_aa: CATSSFFGDRFNEKLFF
v_call: TRBV15
d_call: TRBD1
j_call: TRBJ1-4
clone_size: .

cdr3_nt: TGTGCCAGCAGCTTAACGGTACAGGGGGTGGAAGCTTTCTTT
cdr3_aa: CASSLTVQGVEAFF
v_call: TRBV13
d_call: TRBD1
j_call: TRBJ1-1
clone_size: .

cdr3_nt: TGTGCCAGCAGTCACCGGGACAGGGGGCCCGATCCCACCTTC
cdr3_aa: CASSHRDRGPDPTF
v_call: TRBV6-2/TRBV6-3
d_call: TRBD1
j_call: TRBJ1-2
clone_size: medium-sized

cdr3_nt: TGTGCCAGCAGCAAAAAGGGGTATGGCTACACCTTC
cdr3_aa: CASSKKGYGYTF
v_call: TRBV28
d_call: .
j_call: TRBJ1-2
clone_size: .

cdr3_nt: TGCGCCAGCAGCTTGGCCGGTCCGAGAGGGACTAGCGGGCGGAGTGATCAGTTCTTC
cdr3_aa: CASSLAGPRGTSGRSDQFF
v_call: TRBV5-1
d_call: TRBD2
j_call: TRBJ2-1
clone_size: .

cdr3_nt: TGTGCCAGCAGCGCAGAGAGGGGGGGATTTTGGGATGAGCAGTTCTTC
cdr3_aa: CASSAERGGFWDEQFF
v_call: TRBV9
d_call: .
j_call: TRBJ2-1
clone_size: .

cdr3_nt: TGTGCCAGCAAGCGGGGGACGGGGGGTACAGATACGCAGTATTTT
cdr3_aa: CASKRGTGGTDTQYF
v_call: TRBV27
d_call: TRBD2
j_call: TRBJ2-3
clone_size: .

cdr3_nt: TGCGCCGCGGACTTTTATGAGCAGTTCTTC
cdr3_aa: CAADFYEQFF
v_call: TRBV10-1
d_call: .
j_call: TRBJ2-1
clone_size: .

cdr3_nt: TGTGCCAGCAGTTCTGACAGGGTGGCCAAAAACATTCAGTACTTC
cdr3_aa: CASSSDRVAKNIQYF
v_call: TRBV28
d_call: TRBD1
j_call: TRBJ2-4
clone_size: .

cdr3_nt: TGTGCCAGCACCCAGGGGGTTCAGGGGGCTTTTTATCGCTACACCTTC
cdr3_aa: CASTQGVQGAFYRYTF
v_call: TRBV28
d_call: TRBD1
j_call: TRBJ1-2
clone_size: .